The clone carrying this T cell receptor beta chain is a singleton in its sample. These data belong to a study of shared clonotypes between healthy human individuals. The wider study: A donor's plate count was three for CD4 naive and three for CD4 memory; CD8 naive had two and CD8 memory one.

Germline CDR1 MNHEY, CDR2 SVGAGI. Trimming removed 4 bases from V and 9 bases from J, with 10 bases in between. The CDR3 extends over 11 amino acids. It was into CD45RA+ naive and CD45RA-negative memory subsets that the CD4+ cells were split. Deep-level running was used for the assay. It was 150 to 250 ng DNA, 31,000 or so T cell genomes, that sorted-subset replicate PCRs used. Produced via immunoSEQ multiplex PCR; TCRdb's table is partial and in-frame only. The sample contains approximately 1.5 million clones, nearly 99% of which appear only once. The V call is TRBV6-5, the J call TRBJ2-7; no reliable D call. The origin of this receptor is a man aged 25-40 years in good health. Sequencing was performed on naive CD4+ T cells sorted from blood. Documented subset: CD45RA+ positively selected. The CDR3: CASSSDLRQYF. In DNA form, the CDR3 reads TGTGCCAGCAGTTCAGATCTGCGGCAGTACTTC.